A single sample is the source of the 20 T cell receptor beta chains below, sequenced in a study of T cell responses to AZD1222 COVID-19 vaccine. Sequencing used immunoSEQ multiplex PCR; TCRdb keeps in-frame clones, though not all of them. Of 140,000 to 150,000 clones in the sample, roughly 91% were seen once. The material sequenced was peripheral blood, taken on day 0 of AZD1222 vaccination. These receptor sequences come from an adult in good health.

This clone was counted a single time. The genes are TRBV7-8 and TRBJ1-5; D is perhaps TRBD1 (6 bases). Trimming shortened V by 1 base and J by 0 bases, and 10 bases separated the two germline ends. This CDR3 is built from 16 residues. The V gene's germline CDR1 is SGHVS and CDR2 FQNEAQ. CDR3 sequence: CASSLVGGPSNQPQHF. CDR3 sequence (DNA): TGTGCCAGCAGCTTAGTTGGGGGGCCTAGCAATCAGCCCCAGCATTTT.

The chain links TRBV6-1 to TRBJ1-1, with D maybe TRBD1 (5 bases). The germline gives CDR1 MNHNS, CDR2 SASEGT. Trimming removed 1 base from V and 5 bases from J, with 11 bases in between. The CDR3 is 14 amino acids. The CDR3 sequence: CASSEGGRVTEAFF. CDR3 coding DNA: TGTGCCAGCAGTGAAGGGGGACGTGTGACTGAAGCTTTCTTT.

This clone was found once. The rearrangement uses TRBV7-3 and TRBJ2-1; a weak D match, TRBD2 (6 bases). Germline CDR1 is SGHTA and CDR2 is FQGTGA. This CDR3 spans 16 amino acids. V dropped 5 bases and J dropped 0 bases, with 14 bases sitting between them. The CDR3 loop is CASSLGGPRSYNEQFF. The CDR3 DNA follows: TGTGCCAGCAGCCTCGGGGGACCACGCTCCTACAATGAGCAGTTCTTC. Variable domain in full (rest from reference TRBV7-3 and TRBJ2-1): GAGVSQTPSNKVTEKGKYVELRCDPISGHTALYWYRQSLGQGPEFLIYFQGTGAADDSGLPNDRFFAVRPEGSVSTLKIQRTERGDSAVYLCASSLGGPRSYNEQFFGPGTRLTVL.

The chain couples TRBV6-6 to TRBJ1-6; D is possibly TRBD1 (6 bases). The CDR3 loop spans 15 amino acids. Germline loops: CDR1 MNHNY, CDR2 SVGAGI (reference sequence). Trimming left V 7 bases short and J 7 bases short, with 17 bases between. The CDR3 is CASTTGGARNSPLHF. CDR3 DNA sequence: TGTGCCAGCACCACGGGGGGGGCTCGGAATTCACCCCTCCACTTT.

In nucleotides, the CDR3 is TGTGCCAGCAGCTTAGCGGGCACAGCTAACTATGGCTACACCTTC. Residues: CASSLAGTANYGYTF. The chain carries TRBV7-2 and TRBJ1-2; D gene uncertain. The CDR3 sequence is 15 residues long. The germline gives CDR1 SGHTA, CDR2 FQGNSA. Trimming left V 0 bases short and J 0 bases short, with 8 bases between.

The genes are TRBV15 and TRBJ2-1; 7 bases fit TRBD2. The CDR3 covers 15 residues. V lost 5 bases and J lost 15; bases outside the gene matches: 19. Germline V gives CDR1 LNHNV, CDR2 YYDKDF (reference sequence). In nucleotides, the CDR3 is TGTGCCACCAGCGTAGTGAATCCTGGGGGGGAGTTAAGGTTCTTC. Residues: CATSVVNPGGELRFF.

This clone was detected once. This chain links TRBV7-6 with TRBJ1-5, with 7 bases lining up with TRBD1. The CDR3 consists of 15 residues. Germline V lookup: CDR1 SGHVS, CDR2 FNYEAQ. V dropped 2 bases and J dropped 6; count of bases not matched to a gene: 7. The CDR3: CASSLSGGGGQPQHF. In DNA form, the CDR3 reads TGTGCCAGCAGCTTAAGCGGAGGGGGCGGTCAGCCCCAGCATTTT. The full variable domain, with the rest looked up from reference TRBV7-6 and TRBJ1-5, is GAGVSQSPRYKVTKRGQDVALRCDPISGHVSLYWYRQALGQGPEFLTYFNYEAQQDKSGLPNDRFSAERPEGSISTLTIQRTEQRDSAMYRCASSLSGGGGQPQHFGDGTRLSIL.

The chain employs TRBV15 and TRBJ2-1, with 15 nucleotides matching TRBD2. J lost 8 bases, V lost 3 bases, and 11 bases had no gene match. The CDR3 has 18 residues. CDR1 and CDR2 from the germline V gene are LNHNV and YYDKDF (reference sequence). CDR3 amino acids: CATSSARTSGRAWDEQFF. In DNA form, the CDR3 reads TGTGCCACCAGCAGTGCCCGGACTAGCGGGAGGGCCTGGGATGAGCAGTTCTTC.

The rearrangement uses TRBV5-1 and TRBJ2-5; no firm D call. V was cut by 5 bases and J by 1 base, with 12 bases left in between. This CDR3 region has 14 residues. Germline V gene lookup returns CDR1 SGHRS and CDR2 YFSETQ. CDR3 sequence reads: CASSTNLPQETQYF. The CDR3 bases are TGCGCCAGCAGTACGAACCTACCCCAAGAGACCCAGTACTTC.

The gene calls are TRBV18 and TRBJ2-3; 9 bases fit TRBD2. The J segment lost 4 bases and the V segment lost 0 bases, leaving 2 bases of the junction unmatched. The CDR3 totals 15 residues. CDR1 and CDR2 (germline): KGHSH, LQKENI. This chain's CDR3 is CASSPPGLAADTQYF. CDR3 bases: TGTGCCAGCTCACCACCGGGACTAGCAGCAGATACGCAGTATTTT.

The chain employs TRBV29-1 and TRBJ1-2; the D gene is possibly TRBD1 (5 bases). Germline loops: CDR1 SQVTM, CDR2 ANQGSEA. V lost 0 bases, J lost 5 bases, and 7 bases lay in between. The CDR3 is 12 residues long. The CDR3 region has the DNA TGCAGCGTTGAAGAGGGGCGGTATGGCTACACCTTC. It encodes CSVEEGRYGYTF.

The chain links TRBV2 to TRBJ1-2, with a weak D call TRBD1 (6 bases). The germline gives CDR1 SNHLY, CDR2 FYNNEI. There are 13 residues in the CDR3. V lost 6 bases and J lost 3, with 11 bases in between. The CDR3 DNA reads as TGTGCCAGCAGAGGGAACAGGGACTATGGCTACACCTTC. Amino acid sequence: CASRGNRDYGYTF.

The chain carries TRBV29-1 and TRBJ1-1; D gene ambiguous. Looked up from germline, CDR1 is SQVTM and CDR2 is ANQGSEA. The CDR3 extends over 14 amino acids. The V end was cut by 5 bases, the J end by 0 bases, with 13 bases between. The CDR3 region is CSVSGRALNTEAFF. In DNA form, the CDR3 reads TGCAGCGTTAGCGGAAGGGCGCTGAACACTGAAGCTTTCTTT.

The chain couples TRBV11-2 to TRBJ2-7; D unresolved. In germline, CDR1 is SGHAT, CDR2 FQNNGV. V gave up 1 base and J gave up 6 bases, with 10 bases separating them. There are 13 residues in the CDR3. CDR3 sequence: CASSLVRSSEQYF. The CDR3 coding sequence is TGTGCCAGCAGCTTAGTTCGTAGTAGCGAGCAGTACTTC.

This chain joins TRBV7-8 and TRBJ2-5, with 8 bases lining up with TRBD1. Germline CDR1 SGHVS, CDR2 FQNEAQ. The CDR3 loop spans 16 amino acids. V was pared by 6 bases and J by 0 bases, with 9 bases of the junction left unmatched. The CDR3 coding sequence is TGTGCCAGCAGGGCCCGGACAGGGATGTACCAAGAGACCCAGTACTTC. Protein product: CASRARTGMYQETQYF.

The chain uses TRBV6-1 and TRBJ1-3; TRBD1 might be the D (6 bases). Trimming left V 3 bases short and J 1 base short, with 7 bases between. Germline-derived CDR1 and CDR2 are MNHNS and SASEGT. This CDR3 is 14 amino acids long. The CDR3 DNA follows: TGTGCCAGCAGTGACCAGGGGTCTGGAAACACCATATATTTT. Protein product: CASSDQGSGNTIYF.

This clone was detected only once. The CDR3 protein is CASSSTGTWLQETQYF. The CDR3 DNA sequence: TGTGCCAGCAGCTCAACCGGGACATGGTTACAAGAGACCCAGTACTTC. This chain uses TRBV5-5 with TRBJ2-5; D may be TRBD1 (6 bases). This CDR3 comprises 16 residues. Trimming pared 3 bases from V and 2 bases from J, leaving 17 bases between. Looked up from germline, CDR1 is SGHKS and CDR2 is YYEKEE (reference sequence).

The V gene is TRBV3-1 (or the pseudogene TRBV3-2), the J gene TRBJ2-1, with a tentative D call TRBD2 (6 bases). V was clipped by 1 base and J by 9 bases, with 10 bases between them. Germline V gene sequence: CDR1 LGHDT, CDR2 YNNKEL (reference sequence). This CDR3 is 13 amino acids long. CDR3 coding DNA: TGTGCCAGCAGCCAAGTTTGGCGGGGTGAGCAGTTCTTC. This translates into CASSQVWRGEQFF.

This clone was detected once. The CDR3 DNA is TGCGCCAGCAGCTTGGGGGGACAGCTGAACACTGAAGCTTTCTTT. Translating it yields CASSLGGQLNTEAFF. This chain uses TRBV5-1 with TRBJ1-1; 7 bases line up with TRBD1. The CDR3 consists of 15 residues. Unmatched junction bases numbered 2, after V lost 0 bases and J lost 0 bases. Germline CDR1 and CDR2: SGHRS and YFSETQ.

This clone was seen more than once but under ten times. The chain couples TRBV18 to TRBJ2-7; D not resolved. V was shortened by 6 bases and J by 4 bases, with 16 bases between the two germline ends. The CDR3 has 14 amino acids. CDR1 and CDR2 from the germline V gene are KGHSH and LQKENI. The CDR3 loop reads CASSSGITQYEQYF. DNA for the CDR3: TGTGCCAGCTCCTCGGGCATCACTCAATACGAGCAGTACTTC.